This is a list of T cell receptor beta chains from one sample in a study of blood T cells in healthy people across ages. TCRdb reanalysed the 5' RACE reads using MiXCR and keeps one entry per CDR3 protein. The data hold about 1.6 million distinct CDR3 sequences, with about 32% observed a single time. What was sequenced was blood. These receptors were taken from a woman aged 30 to 39 in good health. Both conserved end residues are part of each CDR3. Size tells how often a clone was seen (once, few, many) or the class of an expanded clone, and some rows leave it out.

clone_size j_call v_call cdr3_aa
- TRBJ1-2 TRBV5-4 CASTWDRENYGYTF
- TRBJ1-5 TRBV7-8 CASSLLPGTGNQPQHF
- TRBJ2-7 TRBV6-2/TRBV6-3 CASSPRGRGAPYEQYF
- TRBJ2-1 TRBV27 CASSLFSGGNEQFF
- TRBJ2-2 TRBV5-5 CASSSLPSWHTGELFF
many TRBJ2-3 TRBV29-1 CSVQSGREIFRADTQYF
- TRBJ2-1 TRBV1 CTSSWDSNEQFF
- TRBJ2-3 TRBV12-3/TRBV12-4 CASSLAQRDTQYF
- TRBJ2-1 TRBV24-1 CATSDVYLDEQFF
few TRBJ1-2 TRBV12-3/TRBV12-4 CASSYTRNYGYTF
few TRBJ2-1 TRBV3-1 CASSQEGSPDEQFF
many TRBJ2-7 TRBV20-1 CSATYFGQGIYEQYF
- TRBJ2-2 TRBV2 CASSPGTGSAGELFF
- TRBJ2-7 TRBV5-1 CASSLEGQPAYEQYF
- TRBJ2-5 TRBV20-1 CSARGQGWETQYF
- TRBJ2-1 TRBV6-2/TRBV6-3 CASSSIRATGDVVNRFF
few TRBJ2-5 TRBV28 CASKETSGNIETQYF
few TRBJ2-1 TRBV20-1 CSASELAGATYNEQFF
few TRBJ1-5 TRBV20-1 CSAILKERVPNQPQHF
few TRBJ2-1 TRBV7-9 CASSVFGLSPNEQFF
few TRBJ2-7 TRBV10-1 CASSEKQGSYEQYF
once TRBJ2-5 TRBV20-1 CSARASLETRYF
few TRBJ1-2 TRBV15 CATSRGQPSPGVGYTF
few TRBJ1-1 TRBV29-1 CSVGGARRGTEAFF
- TRBJ1-4 TRBV7-8 CASSLVKGAKEKLFF
many TRBJ2-3 TRBV20-1 CSARDRAGFTDTQYF
- TRBJ2-7 TRBV20-1 CRASWTGPEQYF
- TRBJ2-1 TRBV5-1 CASSLAPGKGEQFF
- TRBJ1-1 TRBV5-4 CASSLRGGAEAFF
- TRBJ1-1 TRBV9 CASSLDAQTNTEAFF
- TRBJ1-2 TRBV2 CASKQQGGGGYTF
- TRBJ2-2 TRBV5-6 CASSRTGQGRAGELFF
- TRBJ2-5 TRBV9 CASSLGGGGTIQETQYF
- TRBJ2-5 TRBV9 CASSGKTGGSGETQYF
- TRBJ2-2 TRBV9 CASSVDVGGELFF
- TRBJ1-1 TRBV6-2/TRBV6-3 CASSSVRDLTLGTEAFF
- TRBJ2-5 TRBV3-1 CASSALGRKGETQYF
few TRBJ1-2 TRBV13 CASSAEGTGVNGYTF
- TRBJ1-2 TRBV10-3 CASTGLTNYGYTF
few TRBJ2-1 TRBV29-1 CSVGRGYDEQFF
- TRBJ2-3 TRBV9 CASSPWTSGLSTDTQYF
- TRBJ2-7 TRBV7-9 CASSLNCEQYF
- TRBJ2-1 TRBV4-1 CASSRPPAGGFGEQFF
- TRBJ2-1 TRBV9 CASSPRTDSYNEQFF
- TRBJ2-1 TRBV9 CAGSPQVAGSGEQFF
few TRBJ2-7 TRBV3-1 CAKRWKSVTYEQYF
- TRBJ1-1 TRBV12-3/TRBV12-4 CASRYRAGGEAFF
- TRBJ2-7 TRBV9 CASRGRTGRDSTLSEQYF
many TRBJ2-1 TRBV20-1 CSARDRGEQFF
few TRBJ2-5 TRBV5-5 CASSAQTETQYF
- TRBJ2-7 TRBV28 CASKGQVYEQYF
- TRBJ1-6 TRBV12-3/TRBV12-4 CASSSTPGRVRGDNSPLHF
- TRBJ2-3 TRBV7-2 CASSLAGTRTDTQYF
many TRBJ2-3 TRBV9 CASSVGTTDTQYF
- TRBJ1-2 TRBV5-1 CASRERYDGYTF
- TRBJ2-7 TRBV13 CASSHSVSVPYEQYF
- TRBJ2-1 TRBV6-6 CASSYGGLAHNEQFF
- TRBJ2-5 TRBV11-2 CASSLDPPDETQYF
few TRBJ2-5 TRBV2 CASSWSKEGTQYF